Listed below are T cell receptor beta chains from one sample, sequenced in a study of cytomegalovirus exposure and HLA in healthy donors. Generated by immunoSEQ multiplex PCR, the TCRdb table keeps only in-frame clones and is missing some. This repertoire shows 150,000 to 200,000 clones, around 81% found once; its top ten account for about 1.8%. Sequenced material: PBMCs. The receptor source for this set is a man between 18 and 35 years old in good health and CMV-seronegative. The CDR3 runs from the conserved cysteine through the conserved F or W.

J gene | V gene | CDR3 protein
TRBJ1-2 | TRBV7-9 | CASSPILPGGNGYTF
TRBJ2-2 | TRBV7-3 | CASSPRLASAGELFF
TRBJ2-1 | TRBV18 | CASSMTTGTGRLNEQFF
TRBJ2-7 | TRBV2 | CASILDRGDEQYF
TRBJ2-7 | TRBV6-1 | CASTFLTGGSYEQYF
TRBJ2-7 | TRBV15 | CATSRWTGLYEQYF
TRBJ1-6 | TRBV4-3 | CASSQDLSRFNSPLHF
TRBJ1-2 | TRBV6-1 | CAGRTGTAYGYTF
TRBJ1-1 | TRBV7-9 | CASSLSGTTEAFF
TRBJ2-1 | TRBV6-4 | CASSMGQGANNEQFF
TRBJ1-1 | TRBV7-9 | CASRPKLEGRNTEAFF
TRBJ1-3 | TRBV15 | CATQNDRAGNTIYF
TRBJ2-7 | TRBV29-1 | CSALDISSYEQYF
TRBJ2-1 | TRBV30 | CAWTKTSYNEQFF
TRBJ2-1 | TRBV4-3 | CASSQGARGGTYNEQFF
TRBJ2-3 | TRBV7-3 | CASSLGPGETDTQYF
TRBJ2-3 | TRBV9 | CASSVATTSGGPNTQYF
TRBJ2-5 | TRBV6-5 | CASSYFTGTNQETQYF
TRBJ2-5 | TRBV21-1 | CASRLCANSEETQYF
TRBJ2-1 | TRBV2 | CAFQSDASGLYYNEQFF
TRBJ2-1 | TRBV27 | CASKDGAGTYNEQFF
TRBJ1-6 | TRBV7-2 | CASSPSGVANSPLHF
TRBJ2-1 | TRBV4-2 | CASSQEPPRRETYNEQFF
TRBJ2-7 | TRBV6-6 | CATGGRKYEQYF
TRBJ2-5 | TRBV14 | CASSPPTEDRGRRETQYF
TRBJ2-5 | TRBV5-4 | CASTYTGEETQYF
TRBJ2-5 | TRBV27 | CASSLRPPGQGVTGVEAQYF
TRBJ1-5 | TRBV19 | CASSSTGGYQPQHF
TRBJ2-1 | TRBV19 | CASRNIAGSINEQFF
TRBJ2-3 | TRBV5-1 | CASSLQEPSSTDTQYF
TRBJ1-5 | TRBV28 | CASSLLNRVRNQPQHF
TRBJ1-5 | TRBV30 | CVHGREGQPQHF
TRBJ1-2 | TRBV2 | CASRQGDWNYGYTF
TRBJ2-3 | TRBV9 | CASSVEGKGQDTQYF
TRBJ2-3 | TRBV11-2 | CASSLAPGTSGTDTQYF
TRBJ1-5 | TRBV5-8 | CASSLGQVGNQPQHF
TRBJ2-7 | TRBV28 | CASTKSYSTYEQYF
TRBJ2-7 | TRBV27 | CASSLQGASYEQYF
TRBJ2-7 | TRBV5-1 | CASSGTSTSDAYEQYF
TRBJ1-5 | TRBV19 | CASREARDNQPQHF
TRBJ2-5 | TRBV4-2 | CASSQAVAGETQYF
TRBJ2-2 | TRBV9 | CASSVDRMNTGELFF
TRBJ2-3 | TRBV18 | CASSPLSGFTDTQYF
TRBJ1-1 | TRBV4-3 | CASSQAAGRTEAFF
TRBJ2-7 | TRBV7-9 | CASSGPSGQGDSYEQYF
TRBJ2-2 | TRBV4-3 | CASSPRTSGRLAGELFF
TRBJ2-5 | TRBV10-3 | CAISEGSRGGRETQYF
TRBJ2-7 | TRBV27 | CASSSLPNYEQYF
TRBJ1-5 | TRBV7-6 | CASSLTPSQALVGNQPQHF
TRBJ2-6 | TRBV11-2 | CASSLDHGRAGANVLTF
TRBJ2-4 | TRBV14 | CASSHGLLFDIQYF
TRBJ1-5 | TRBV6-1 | CASSEGIRGNQPQHF
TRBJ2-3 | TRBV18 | CASSPEDRGWDTQYF
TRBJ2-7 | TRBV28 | CASQRQGSYEQYF
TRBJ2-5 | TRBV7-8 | CASSSTGDSKTQYF